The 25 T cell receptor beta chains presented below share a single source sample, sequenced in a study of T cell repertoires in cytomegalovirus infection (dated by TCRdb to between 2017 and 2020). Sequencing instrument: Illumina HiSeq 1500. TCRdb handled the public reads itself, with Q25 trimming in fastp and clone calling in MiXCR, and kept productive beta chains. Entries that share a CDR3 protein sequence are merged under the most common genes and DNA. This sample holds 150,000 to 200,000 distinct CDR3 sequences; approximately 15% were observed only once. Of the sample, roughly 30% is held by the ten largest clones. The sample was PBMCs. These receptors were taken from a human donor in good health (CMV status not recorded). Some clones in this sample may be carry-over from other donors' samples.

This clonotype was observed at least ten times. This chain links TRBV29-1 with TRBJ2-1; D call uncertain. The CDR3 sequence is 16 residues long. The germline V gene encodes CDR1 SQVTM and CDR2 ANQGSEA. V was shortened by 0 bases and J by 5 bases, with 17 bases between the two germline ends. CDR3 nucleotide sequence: TGCAGCGTTGAAGATTCTAGTCGGGTCAGAAACAATGAGCAGTTCTTC. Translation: CSVEDSSRVRNNEQFF.

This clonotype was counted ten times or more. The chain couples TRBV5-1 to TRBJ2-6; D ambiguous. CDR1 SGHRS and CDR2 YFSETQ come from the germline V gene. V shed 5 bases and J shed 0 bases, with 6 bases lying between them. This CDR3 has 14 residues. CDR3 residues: CASREGSGANVLTF. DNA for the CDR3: TGCGCCAGCAGGGAAGGCTCTGGGGCCAACGTCCTGACTTTC.

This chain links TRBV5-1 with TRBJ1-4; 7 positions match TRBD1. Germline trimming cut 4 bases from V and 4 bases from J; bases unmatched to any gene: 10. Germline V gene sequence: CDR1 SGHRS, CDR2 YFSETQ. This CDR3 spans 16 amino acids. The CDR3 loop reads CASSTTGDAYNEKLFF. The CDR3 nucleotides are TGCGCCAGCAGCACCACAGGGGACGCCTATAATGAAAAACTGTTTTTT.

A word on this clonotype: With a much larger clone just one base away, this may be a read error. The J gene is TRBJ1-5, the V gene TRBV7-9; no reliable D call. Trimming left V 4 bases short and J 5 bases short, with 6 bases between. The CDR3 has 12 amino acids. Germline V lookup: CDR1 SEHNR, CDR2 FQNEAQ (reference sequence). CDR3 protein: CASSYMDQPQHF. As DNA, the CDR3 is TGTGCCAGCAGCTACATGGATCAGCCCCAGCATTTT.

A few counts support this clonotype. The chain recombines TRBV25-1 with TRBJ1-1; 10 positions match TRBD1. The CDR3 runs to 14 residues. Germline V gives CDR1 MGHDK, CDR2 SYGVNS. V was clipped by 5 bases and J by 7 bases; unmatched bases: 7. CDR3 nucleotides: TGTGCCAGCAGTCCCCAGAGGGACAGGGGTGAAGCTTTCTTT. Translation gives CASSPQRDRGEAFF.

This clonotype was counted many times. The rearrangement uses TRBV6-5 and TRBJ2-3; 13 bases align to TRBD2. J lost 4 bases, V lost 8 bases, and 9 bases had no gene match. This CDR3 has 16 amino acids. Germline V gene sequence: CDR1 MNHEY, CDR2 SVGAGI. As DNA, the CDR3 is TGTGCCAGCCGCAGACTAGCGGGGGGTTCTCCAGATACGCAGTATTTT. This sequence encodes CASRRLAGGSPDTQYF.

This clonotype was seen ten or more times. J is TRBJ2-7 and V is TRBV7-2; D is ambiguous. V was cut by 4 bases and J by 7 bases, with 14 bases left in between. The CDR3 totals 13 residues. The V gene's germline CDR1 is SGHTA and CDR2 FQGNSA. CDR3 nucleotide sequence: TGTGCCAGCAGCTCTCGCTCCCCCCTGGAGCAGTACTTC. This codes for CASSSRSPLEQYF.

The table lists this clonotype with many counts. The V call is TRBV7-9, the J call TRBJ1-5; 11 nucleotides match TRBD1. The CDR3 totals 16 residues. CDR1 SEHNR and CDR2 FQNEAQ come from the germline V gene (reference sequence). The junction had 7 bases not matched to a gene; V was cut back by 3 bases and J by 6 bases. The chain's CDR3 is CASSFSGTGGGQPQHF. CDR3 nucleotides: TGTGCCAGCAGCTTTTCCGGGACAGGGGGAGGTCAGCCCCAGCATTTT.

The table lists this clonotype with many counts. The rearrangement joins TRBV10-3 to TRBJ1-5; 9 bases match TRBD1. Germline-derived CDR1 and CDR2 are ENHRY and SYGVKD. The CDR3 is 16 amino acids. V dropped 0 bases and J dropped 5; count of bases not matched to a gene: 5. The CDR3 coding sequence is TGTGCCATCAGTGAGTCTAGACAGGGGGGCTATCAGCCCCAGCATTTT. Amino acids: CAISESRQGGYQPQHF.

CDR3 DNA: TGTGCCAGCAGTGGGACAGGCGAAGGCTACACCTTC. Translation gives CASSGTGEGYTF. The chain is built from TRBV2 and TRBJ1-2; 7 bases are a match to TRBD1. The V gene end was trimmed by 4 bases and the J gene end by 8 bases; junction bases not matched to a gene: 4. This CDR3 spans 12 amino acids. CDR1 and CDR2 from the germline V gene are SNHLY and FYNNEI.

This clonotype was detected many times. CDR3 nucleotides: TGTGCCAGCAGCCCGACAGGAGGGGCAACTAATGAAAAACTGTTTTTT. Protein: CASSPTGGATNEKLFF. The chain employs TRBV7-6 and TRBJ1-4, with D perhaps matching TRBD1 (6 bases). Germline CDR1 is SGHVS and CDR2 is FNYEAQ. V dropped 5 bases and J dropped 0 bases, with 13 bases sitting between them. This CDR3 comprises 16 residues.

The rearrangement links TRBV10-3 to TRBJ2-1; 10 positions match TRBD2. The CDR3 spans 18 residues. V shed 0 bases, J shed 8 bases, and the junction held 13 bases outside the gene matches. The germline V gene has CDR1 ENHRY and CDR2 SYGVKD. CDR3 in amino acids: CAISESGPLAGVEYEQFF. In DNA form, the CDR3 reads TGTGCCATCAGTGAGTCGGGACCCCTAGCGGGAGTGGAGTATGAGCAGTTCTTC.

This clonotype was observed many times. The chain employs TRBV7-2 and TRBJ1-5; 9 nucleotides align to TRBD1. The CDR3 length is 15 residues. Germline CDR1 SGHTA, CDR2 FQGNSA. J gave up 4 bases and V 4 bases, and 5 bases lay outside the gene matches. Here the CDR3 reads CASSSPGQGNQPQHF. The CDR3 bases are TGTGCCAGCAGCTCACCGGGACAGGGAAATCAGCCCCAGCATTTT.

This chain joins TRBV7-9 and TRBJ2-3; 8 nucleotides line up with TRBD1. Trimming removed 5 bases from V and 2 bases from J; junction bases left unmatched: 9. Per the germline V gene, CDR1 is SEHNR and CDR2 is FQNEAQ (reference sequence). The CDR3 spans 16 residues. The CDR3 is CASSPPQGATTDTQYF. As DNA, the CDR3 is TGTGCCAGCAGCCCCCCGCAGGGGGCTACCACAGATACGCAGTATTTT.

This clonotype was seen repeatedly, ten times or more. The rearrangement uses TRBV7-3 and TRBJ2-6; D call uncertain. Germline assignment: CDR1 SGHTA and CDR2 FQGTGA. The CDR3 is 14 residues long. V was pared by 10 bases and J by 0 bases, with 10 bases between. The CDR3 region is CATHPGSGANVLTF. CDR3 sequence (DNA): TGTGCCACTCATCCTGGCTCTGGGGCCAACGTCCTGACTTTC.

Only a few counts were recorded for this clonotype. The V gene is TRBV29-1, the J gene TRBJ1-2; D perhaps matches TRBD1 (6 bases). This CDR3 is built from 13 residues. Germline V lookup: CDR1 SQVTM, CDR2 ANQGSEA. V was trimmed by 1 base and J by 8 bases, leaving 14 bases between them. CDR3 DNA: TGCAGCGTTGAAGTCTGGGGGGCGCGCGGCTACACCTTC. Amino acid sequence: CSVEVWGARGYTF.

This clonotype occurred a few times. Written as DNA, the CDR3 is TGTGCCACCAGTGACAGCAGGAACACTGAAGCTTTCTTT. Translation gives CATSDSRNTEAFF. The genes are TRBV24-1 and TRBJ1-1, with D hard to call. Germline CDR1 is KGHDR and CDR2 is SFDVKD. This CDR3 is built from 13 residues. Trimming pared 4 bases from V and 1 base from J, leaving 6 bases between.

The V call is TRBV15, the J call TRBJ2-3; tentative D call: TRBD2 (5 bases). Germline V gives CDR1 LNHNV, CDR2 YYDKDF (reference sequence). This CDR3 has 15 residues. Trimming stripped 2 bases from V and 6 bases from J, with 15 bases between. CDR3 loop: CATSRSRSLADTQYF. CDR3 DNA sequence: TGTGCCACCAGCAGATCACGATCCTTAGCGGATACGCAGTATTTT.

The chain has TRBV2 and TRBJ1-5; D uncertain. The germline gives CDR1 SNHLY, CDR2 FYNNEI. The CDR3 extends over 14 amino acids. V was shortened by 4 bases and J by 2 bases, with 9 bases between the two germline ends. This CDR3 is CASSADWRNQPQHF. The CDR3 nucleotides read TGTGCCAGCAGTGCCGACTGGCGCAATCAGCCCCAGCATTTT.

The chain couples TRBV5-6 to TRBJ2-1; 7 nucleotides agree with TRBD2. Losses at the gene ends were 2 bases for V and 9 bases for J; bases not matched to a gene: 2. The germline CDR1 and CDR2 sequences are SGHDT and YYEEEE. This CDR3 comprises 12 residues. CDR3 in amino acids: CASSLAGSEQFF. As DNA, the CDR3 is TGTGCCAGCAGCTTAGCGGGAAGTGAGCAGTTCTTC.

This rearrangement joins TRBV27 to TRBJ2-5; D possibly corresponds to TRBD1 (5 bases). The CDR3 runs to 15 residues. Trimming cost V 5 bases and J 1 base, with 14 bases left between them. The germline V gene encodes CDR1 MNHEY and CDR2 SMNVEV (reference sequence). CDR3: CASSPYLGAQETQYF. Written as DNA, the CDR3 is TGTGCCAGCAGTCCTTATCTTGGGGCCCAAGAGACCCAGTACTTC.

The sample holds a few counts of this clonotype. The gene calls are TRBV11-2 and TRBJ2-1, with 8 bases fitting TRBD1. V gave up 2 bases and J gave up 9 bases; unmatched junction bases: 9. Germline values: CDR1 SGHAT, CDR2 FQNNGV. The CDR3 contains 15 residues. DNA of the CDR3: TGTGCCAGCAGCTTACAGGTGCAGGGGGCAGGTGAGCAGTTCTTC. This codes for CASSLQVQGAGEQFF.

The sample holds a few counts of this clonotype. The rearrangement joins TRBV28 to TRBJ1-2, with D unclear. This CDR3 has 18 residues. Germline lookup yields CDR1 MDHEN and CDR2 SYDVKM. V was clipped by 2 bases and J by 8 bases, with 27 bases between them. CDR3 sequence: CASSLDGRSGTNLSGYTF. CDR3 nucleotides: TGTGCCAGCAGTTTAGATGGGCGGTCAGGCACAAATCTCTCGGGCTACACCTTC.

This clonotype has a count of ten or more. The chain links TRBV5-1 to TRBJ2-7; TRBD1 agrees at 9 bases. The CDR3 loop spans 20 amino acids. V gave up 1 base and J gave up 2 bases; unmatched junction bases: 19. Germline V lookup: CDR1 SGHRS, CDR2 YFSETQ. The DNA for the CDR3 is TGCGCCAGCAGCTTGTCGGTTCCGGGACAGGGTCTACAGCTTACCTACGAGCAGTACTTC. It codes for CASSLSVPGQGLQLTYEQYF.

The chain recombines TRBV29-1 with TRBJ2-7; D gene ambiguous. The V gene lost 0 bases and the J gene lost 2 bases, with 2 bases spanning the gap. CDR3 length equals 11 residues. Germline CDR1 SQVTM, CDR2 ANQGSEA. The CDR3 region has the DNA TGCAGCGTTGAAGAGACCTACGAGCAGTACTTC. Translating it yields CSVEETYEQYF.